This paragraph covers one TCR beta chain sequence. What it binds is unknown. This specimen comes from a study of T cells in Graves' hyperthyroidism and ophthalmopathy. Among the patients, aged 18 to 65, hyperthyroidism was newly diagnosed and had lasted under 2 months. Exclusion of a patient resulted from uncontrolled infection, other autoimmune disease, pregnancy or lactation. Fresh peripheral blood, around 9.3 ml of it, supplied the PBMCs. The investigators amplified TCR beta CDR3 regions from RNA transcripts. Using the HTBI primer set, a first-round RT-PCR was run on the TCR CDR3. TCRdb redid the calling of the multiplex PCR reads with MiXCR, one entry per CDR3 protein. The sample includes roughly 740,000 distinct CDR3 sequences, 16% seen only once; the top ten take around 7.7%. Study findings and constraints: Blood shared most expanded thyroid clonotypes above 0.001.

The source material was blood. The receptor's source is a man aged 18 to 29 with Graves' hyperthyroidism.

The CDR3 spells CASSRDITEAFF. Here the CDR3 DNA reads TGTGCCAGCAGTAGGGACATCACTGAAGCTTTCTTT. The chain has TRBV28 and TRBJ1-1; possible D gene TRBD1, 6 bases. The germline V gene encodes CDR1 MDHEN and CDR2 SYDVKM. The germline V and J ends were trimmed by 5 bases and 4 bases, with 8 bases remaining between them. CDR3 length equals 12 residues.